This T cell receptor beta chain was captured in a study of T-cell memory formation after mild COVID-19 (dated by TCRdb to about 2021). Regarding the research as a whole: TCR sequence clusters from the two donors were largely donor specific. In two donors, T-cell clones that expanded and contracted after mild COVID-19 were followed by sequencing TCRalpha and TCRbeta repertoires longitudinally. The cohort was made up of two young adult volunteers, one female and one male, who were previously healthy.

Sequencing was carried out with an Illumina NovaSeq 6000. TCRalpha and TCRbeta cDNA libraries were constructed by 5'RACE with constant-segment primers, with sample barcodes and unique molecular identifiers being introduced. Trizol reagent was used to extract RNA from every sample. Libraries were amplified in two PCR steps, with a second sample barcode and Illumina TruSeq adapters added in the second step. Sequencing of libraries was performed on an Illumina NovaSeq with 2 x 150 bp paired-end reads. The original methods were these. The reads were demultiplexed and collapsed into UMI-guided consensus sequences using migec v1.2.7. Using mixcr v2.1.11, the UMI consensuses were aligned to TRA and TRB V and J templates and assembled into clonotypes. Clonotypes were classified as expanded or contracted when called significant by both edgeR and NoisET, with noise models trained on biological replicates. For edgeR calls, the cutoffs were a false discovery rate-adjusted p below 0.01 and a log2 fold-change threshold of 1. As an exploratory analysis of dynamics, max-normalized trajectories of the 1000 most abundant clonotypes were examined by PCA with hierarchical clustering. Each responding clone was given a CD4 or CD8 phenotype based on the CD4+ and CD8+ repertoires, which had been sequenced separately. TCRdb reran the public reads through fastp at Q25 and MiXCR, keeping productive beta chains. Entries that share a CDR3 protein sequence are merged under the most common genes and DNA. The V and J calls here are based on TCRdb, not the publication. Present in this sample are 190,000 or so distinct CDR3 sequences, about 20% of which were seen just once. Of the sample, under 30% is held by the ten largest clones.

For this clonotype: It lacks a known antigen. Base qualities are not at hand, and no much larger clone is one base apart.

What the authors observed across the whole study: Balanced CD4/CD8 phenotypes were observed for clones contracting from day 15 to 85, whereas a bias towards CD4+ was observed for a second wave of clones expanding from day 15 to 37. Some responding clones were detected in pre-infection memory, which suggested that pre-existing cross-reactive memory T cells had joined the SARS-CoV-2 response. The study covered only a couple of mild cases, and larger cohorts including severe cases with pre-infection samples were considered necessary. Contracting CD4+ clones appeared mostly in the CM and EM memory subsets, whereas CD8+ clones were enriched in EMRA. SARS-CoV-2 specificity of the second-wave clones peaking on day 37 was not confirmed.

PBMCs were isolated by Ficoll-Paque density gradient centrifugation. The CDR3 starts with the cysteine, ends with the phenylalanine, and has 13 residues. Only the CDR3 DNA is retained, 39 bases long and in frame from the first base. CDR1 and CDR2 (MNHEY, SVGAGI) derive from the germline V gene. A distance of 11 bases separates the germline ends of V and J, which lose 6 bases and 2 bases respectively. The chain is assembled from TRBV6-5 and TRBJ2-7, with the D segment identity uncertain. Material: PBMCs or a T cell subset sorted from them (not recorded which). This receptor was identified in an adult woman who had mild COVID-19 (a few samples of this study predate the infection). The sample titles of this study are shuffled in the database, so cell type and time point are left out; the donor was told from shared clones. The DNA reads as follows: TGTGCCAGCAGCCCCGGCACCCCCTACGAGCAGTACTTC. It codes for CASSPGTPYEQYF.